Below, 23 T cell receptor beta chains from the same sample are listed, as sequenced in a study of shared clonotypes between healthy human individuals (dated by TCRdb to 2020 to 2022). Libraries came from the immunoSEQ multiplex PCR assay. Entries here come from immuneACCESS through TCRdb and include only in-frame sequences with V and J called. Some clones fail to appear in such tables; in the studies checked, an unresolved V gene covers under half of the shortfall, and the cause of the remainder is unknown. The sample includes about 1,500,000 clones, with 95% to 97% observed a single time. Roughly 1.2% of the sample belongs to the ten largest clones. The sequenced material came from naive CD4+ T cells sorted from blood. The cell subset or site label for this specimen denotes: CD45RA+ positively selected. The origin of the receptors is a man aged 25 to 40 in good health.

The V and J genes are TRBV19 and TRBJ2-2; no definite D call. V lost 5 bases to trimming and J lost 8 bases, with 12 bases between them. Germline V gives CDR1 LNHDA, CDR2 SQIVND (reference sequence). The CDR3 loop spans 13 amino acids. CDR3 protein: CASSLVPPGELFF. As DNA, the CDR3 is TGTGCCAGTAGTCTTGTGCCCCCTGGGGAGCTGTTTTTT.

This clone was detected once. The chain combines TRBV6-6 with TRBJ1-2; D remains ambiguous. The germline CDR1 and CDR2 sequences are MNHNY and SVGAGI (reference sequence). This CDR3 is built from 12 residues. Trimming took off 5 bases at V and 1 base at J, with 5 bases between the two ends. The chain's CDR3 is CASSKYNYGYTF. In nucleotides, the CDR3 is TGTGCCAGCAGTAAATATAACTATGGCTACACCTTC.

The chain links TRBV6-1 to TRBJ2-2; 9 positions match TRBD1. Trimming removed 5 bases from V and 5 bases from J; junction bases left unmatched: 6. Germline V gene lookup returns CDR1 MNHNS and CDR2 SASEGT. This CDR3 is 15 amino acids long. The CDR3 loop reads CASSRTGAGTGELFF. The CDR3 DNA is TGTGCCAGCAGTAGGACAGGGGCTGGAACCGGGGAGCTGTTTTTT.

With regard to this clone: A read error may produce the germline difference seen at one junction end. The genes are TRBV5-1 and TRBJ2-1; D may match TRBD1 or TRBD2 (5 bases each). This CDR3 is 12 amino acids long. Germline V lookup: CDR1 SGHRS, CDR2 YFSETQ. The CDR3 reads CASGLGVNEQFF. Written as DNA, the CDR3 is TGCGCCAGCGGCTTGGGGGTGAATGAGCAGTTCTTC.

The chain is built from TRBV5-4 and TRBJ2-5, with 7 bases aligning to TRBD1. Per the germline V gene, CDR1 is SGHNT and CDR2 is YYREEE (reference sequence). V was pared by 1 base and J by 2 bases, with 5 bases of the junction left unmatched. The CDR3 has 15 amino acids. The CDR3 is CASSLTGTVQETQYF. CDR3 bases: TGTGCCAGCAGCTTGACTGGGACAGTTCAAGAGACCCAGTACTTC.

The genes are TRBV10-2 and TRBJ2-1; D perhaps matches TRBD1 (6 bases). The CDR3 loop spans 18 amino acids. Looked up from germline, CDR1 is WSHSY and CDR2 is SAAADI. V lost 3 bases, J lost 3 bases, and 21 bases lay in between. The CDR3: CASSEKIGGTAFYNEQFF. DNA for the CDR3: TGCGCCAGCAGTGAAAAGATTGGGGGCACAGCCTTCTACAATGAGCAGTTCTTC.

V usage is TRBV19 and J usage is TRBJ1-2; the D is unclear. This CDR3 region has 13 residues. Looked up from germline, CDR1 is LNHDA and CDR2 is SQIVND (reference sequence). The V gene lost 10 bases and the J gene lost 8 bases, with 20 bases spanning the gap. In DNA form, the CDR3 reads TGTGCCACCAAGGCGAATACCCGGGAGGGCTACACCTTC. Amino acids: CATKANTREGYTF. Full variable domain (remainder filled in from reference TRBV19 and TRBJ1-2): DGGITQSPKYLFRKEGQNVTLSCEQNLNHDAMYWYRQDPGQGLRLIYYSQIVNDFQKGDIAEGYSVSREKKESFPLTVTSAQKNPTAFYLCATKANTREGYTFGSGTRLTVV.

The rearrangement uses TRBV6-5 and TRBJ1-2; maybe TRBD1 (5 bases). This CDR3 contains 15 residues. Trimming took off 8 bases at V and 4 bases at J, with 20 bases between the two ends. Germline V gene lookup returns CDR1 MNHEY and CDR2 SVGAGI. The CDR3 loop reads CASAVNREGSYGYTF. The CDR3 DNA is TGTGCCAGCGCAGTGAATCGGGAGGGGAGCTATGGCTACACCTTC.

The CDR3 sequence: CASSPPGQGETQYF. The DNA for the CDR3 is TGTGCCAGCTCACCTCCGGGACAGGGGGAGACCCAGTACTTC. The chain uses TRBV18 and TRBJ2-5; 10 nucleotides agree with TRBD1. Looked up from germline, CDR1 is KGHSH and CDR2 is LQKENI. Trimming at V came to 3 bases and at J to 5 bases, leaving 3 bases not matched to a gene. This CDR3 region has 14 residues.

This sequence joins TRBV28 and TRBJ1-1; D gene ambiguous. V was trimmed by 8 bases and J by 5 bases, leaving 27 bases between them. Germline V lookup: CDR1 MDHEN, CDR2 SYDVKM. This CDR3 has 17 residues. The CDR3 coding sequence is TGTGCCAGCGCAGGTGCAGGATCGGTCTTGAGTTGGACTGAAGCTTTCTTT. Amino acid sequence: CASAGAGSVLSWTEAFF.

With respect to this clone: The same CDR3 arises from other DNA sequences in this sample as well. The genes are TRBV29-1 and TRBJ1-1; D remains unclear. Germline CDR1 reads SQVTM; CDR2 reads ANQGSEA. The CDR3 runs to 13 residues. V shed 1 base and J shed 2 bases, with 8 bases lying between them. CDR3 sequence: CSVEGQTNTEAFF. In nucleotides, the CDR3 is TGCAGCGTTGAAGGGCAGACTAACACTGAAGCTTTCTTT. The whole variable domain, filled in from reference TRBV29-1 and TRBJ1-1, reads SAVISQKPSRDICQRGTSLTIQCQVDSQVTMMFWYRQQPGQSLTLIATANQGSEATYESGFVIDKFPISRPNLTFSTLTVSNMSPEDSSIYLCSVEGQTNTEAFFGQGTRLTVV.

The rearrangement links TRBV11-2 to TRBJ2-3, with unresolved D. V shed 3 bases and J shed 4 bases, with 11 bases lying between them. This CDR3 has 14 residues. Germline loops: CDR1 SGHAT, CDR2 FQNNGV. This chain's CDR3 is CASSFRLGPDTQYF. CDR3 DNA: TGTGCCAGCAGCTTCCGTTTAGGGCCAGATACGCAGTATTTT.

The chain has TRBV7-6 and TRBJ2-1; possible D gene TRBD2, 5 bases. The V gene lost 4 bases and the J gene lost 1 base, with 11 bases spanning the gap. From germline, CDR1 is SGHVS and CDR2 FNYEAQ. The CDR3 covers 15 residues. The CDR3 region has the DNA TGTGCCAGCAGCTCGCTCATAGCGTCCTACAATGAGCAGTTCTTC. Translated, it gives CASSSLIASYNEQFF. Drawing the rest from reference TRBV7-6 and TRBJ2-1, the complete variable domain is GAGVSQSPRYKVTKRGQDVALRCDPISGHVSLYWYRQALGQGPEFLTYFNYEAQQDKSGLPNDRFSAERPEGSISTLTIQRTEQRDSAMYRCASSSLIASYNEQFFGPGTRLTVL.

This clone was recorded once. This rearrangement joins TRBV5-6 to TRBJ2-2, with no clear D. Trimming removed 2 bases at V and 2 bases at J, with 7 bases between. The CDR3 has 14 residues. Looked up from germline, CDR1 is SGHDT and CDR2 is YYEEEE. The CDR3: CASSLFRNTGELFF. CDR3 in DNA: TGTGCCAGCAGCTTATTTAGAAACACCGGGGAGCTGTTTTTT.

CDR3 region: CAWSVLAGTQYF. The CDR3 nucleotides are TGTGCCTGGAGTGTACTGGCTGGGACCCAGTACTTC. The rearrangement uses TRBV30 and TRBJ2-5; no clear D. From germline, CDR1 is GTSNPN and CDR2 SVGIG (reference sequence). V was pared by 0 bases and J by 7 bases, with 9 bases between. The CDR3 spans 12 residues.

This chain connects TRBV5-1 to TRBJ2-3, with 10 bases identical to TRBD1. This CDR3 region has 16 residues. Germline assignment: CDR1 SGHRS and CDR2 YFSETQ. The junction had 7 bases not matched to a gene; V was cut back by 0 bases and J by 6 bases. The CDR3 sequence: CASSLGKGQGMDTQYF. CDR3 DNA sequence: TGCGCCAGCAGCTTGGGGAAGGGACAGGGGATGGATACGCAGTATTTT.

The chain couples TRBV6-5 to TRBJ1-1; D gene ambiguous. The CDR3 has 11 amino acids. The V gene's germline CDR1 is MNHEY and CDR2 SVGAGI. Trimming removed 3 bases at V and 3 bases at J, with 2 bases between. As DNA, the CDR3 is TGTGCCAGCAGTTATGACACTGAAGCTTTCTTT. It encodes CASSYDTEAFF.

V is TRBV18 and J is TRBJ2-5; no reliable D call. CDR1 is KGHSH and CDR2 is LQKENI in the germline V gene. V was clipped by 2 bases and J by 2 bases, with 15 bases between them. The CDR3 has 16 residues. In nucleotides, the CDR3 is TGTGCCAGCTCACCAGTGGTAGCAGTTATACAAGAGACCCAGTACTTC. It specifies CASSPVVAVIQETQYF.

This CDR3 is CASSVMPGLADTDTQYF. In nucleotides, the CDR3 is TGCGCCAGCAGCGTCATGCCGGGACTAGCGGACACAGATACGCAGTATTTT. This sequence joins TRBV5-1 and TRBJ2-3; 11 positions match TRBD2. Unmatched junction bases numbered 9, after V lost 4 bases and J lost 2 bases. There are 17 residues in the CDR3. The V gene's germline CDR1 is SGHRS and CDR2 YFSETQ. Together with reference TRBV5-1 and TRBJ2-3, the CDR3 gives the full variable domain: KAGVTQTPRYLIKTRGQQVTLSCSPISGHRSVSWYQQTPGQGLQFLFEYFSETQRNKGNFPGRFSGRQFSNSRSEMNVSTLELGDSALYLCASSVMPGLADTDTQYFGPGTRLTVL.

The rearrangement links TRBV9 to TRBJ2-1; 8 bases align to TRBD2. The junction had 10 bases not matched to a gene; V was cut back by 2 bases and J by 6 bases. CDR1 is SGDLS, CDR2 YYNGEE, per germline. The CDR3 has 16 residues. The CDR3: CASSVRWSSGGNEQFF. CDR3 in DNA: TGTGCCAGCAGCGTCCGTTGGAGCAGCGGGGGCAATGAGCAGTTCTTC.

V is TRBV5-8 and J is TRBJ2-5, with a weak D call TRBD2 (5 bases). CDR3 length: 15 residues. V shed 4 bases and J shed 6 bases, with 19 bases lying between them. The germline CDR1 and CDR2 sequences are SGHTS and YDEGEE. The CDR3 loop is CASSPGFQSRKTQYF. The CDR3 DNA reads TGTGCCAGCAGCCCGGGGTTCCAGAGTCGGAAGACCCAGTACTTC.

This clone was recorded only once. This chain joins TRBV11-2 and TRBJ2-7; 8 nucleotides line up with TRBD2. Germline assignment: CDR1 SGHAT and CDR2 FQNNGV. Germline trimming cut 1 base from V and 3 bases from J; bases unmatched to any gene: 5. The CDR3 has 15 amino acids. The CDR3: CASSLVFSGVYEQYF. DNA for the CDR3: TGTGCCAGCAGCTTAGTGTTTAGCGGGGTCTACGAGCAGTACTTC.

V gene TRBV5-8 combines with J gene TRBJ1-4, with D tentatively TRBD1 (5 bases). Germline V gene lookup returns CDR1 SGHTS and CDR2 YDEGEE. V was shortened by 0 bases and J by 5 bases, with 17 bases between the two germline ends. The CDR3 extends over 17 amino acids. CDR3 sequence: CASSLGQTPGGNEKLFF. The DNA for the CDR3 is TGTGCCAGCAGCTTGGGACAGACACCTGGCGGAAATGAAAAACTGTTTTTT.